This T cell receptor beta chain was observed in a study of regulatory T cells in long-lasting Graves disease. The time point denotes: persistent/refractory GD, antithyroid drugs over 5 years with positive TRAb. RNA isolated from PBMCs was used to make the TCR library. To make TCR beta libraries, researchers used iRepertoire HTBI primers and Arm-PCR of CDR3 regions. TCRdb used MiXCR to reprocess the multiplex PCR reads, holding one entry per CDR3 protein. The sample lists about 450,000 distinct CDR3 sequences, about 25% seen once, with around 26% in the top ten. V trimming: 4 bases; J trimming: 2 bases; junction bases outside the gene matches: 6. CDR1 is LNHDA and CDR2 is SQIVND in the germline V gene (reference sequence). The length of the CDR3 is 17 residues.

The clonotype was recovered from a female donor with Graves disease. This specimen was peripheral blood mononuclear cells (PBMCs), taken when the disease was refractory, from a patient treated with antithyroid drugs. The rearrangement uses TRBV19 and TRBJ2-6; TRBD1 aligns across 9 bases. Here the CDR3 reads CASSTTGTGTGANVLTF. CDR3 nucleotides: TGTGCCAGTAGTACCACCGGGACAGGGACTGGGGCCAACGTCCTGACTTTC. Complete variable domain (other parts from reference TRBV19 and TRBJ2-6): DGGITQSPKYLFRKEGQNVTLSCEQNLNHDAMYWYRQDPGQGLRLIYYSQIVNDFQKGDIAEGYSVSREKKESFPLTVTSAQKNPTAFYLCASSTTGTGTGANVLTFGAGSRLTVL.